The T cell receptor beta chain under discussion was sequenced for a study of CD8 T cells in ankylosing spondylitis (dated by TCRdb to about 2017). For context, the study as a whole: The study profiled T cell receptor beta repertoires in healthy donors and ankylosing spondylitis patients to find disease-linked TCR variants. Peripheral blood was sampled, and synovial fluid was additionally collected from ankylosing spondylitis patients. The full study cohort was made up of over 20 ankylosing spondylitis patients and about a hundred healthy donors.

V ends up 5 bases short and J 3 bases short, with an unmatched junction base count of 12. Spanning cysteine to phenylalanine, the CDR3 consists of 15 amino acids. The sequence is cut down to CDR3 DNA, 45 bases in frame from base 1. CDR1 SQVTM and CDR2 ANQGSEA are derived from the germline V gene. What the work shows at the level of the full study, not this receptor alone: Some of the motif variants had been reported before in the synovial fluid and blood of reactive arthritis patients, a finding that suggests common disease-initiation mechanisms. The disease-linked clones showed a CD8+ phenotype and occurred at relatively low frequencies in peripheral blood. Significant enrichment of the disease-linked clones was reported in matched synovial fluid samples from ankylosing spondylitis patients. A TCR beta motif made up of eight highly homologous amino acid variants appeared to be characteristic of blood from ankylosing spondylitis patients.

Instrument on record: Illumina HiSeq 2500. Quantitative 5'-RACE with molecular barcodes was used to prepare TCR beta libraries. On the authors' methods: Disease-linked TCR variants were identified with a new computational method built on a probabilistic model of VDJ rearrangement. TCRdb's own reprocessing of the public reads used fastp at Q25 and MiXCR and kept productive beta chains. Rows with one shared CDR3 protein collapse into an entry with the most common genes and DNA. TCRdb, not the authors, supplied the V and J calls. The sample table lists under 200,000 distinct CDR3 sequences, 10% to 15% of them with a count of one. In total, the top ten clones hold 9.5% to 11% of the sample. This clonotype came up many times. This clone's antigen is unknown. No much larger clonotype is one base removed from it; base qualities were not supplied.

The sequenced material came from blood, either unsorted or a sorted T cell fraction (not recorded which). The receptor chain draws on TRBV29-1 and TRBJ1-2, with 7 bases in between that match TRBD1. This receptor was taken from a female donor with ankylosing spondylitis or in good health (not recorded which). The CDR3 protein sequence reads: CSVHLQGGADYGYTF. The DNA sequence is given as TGCAGCGTTCACCTTCAAGGGGGCGCCGACTATGGCTACACCTTC.